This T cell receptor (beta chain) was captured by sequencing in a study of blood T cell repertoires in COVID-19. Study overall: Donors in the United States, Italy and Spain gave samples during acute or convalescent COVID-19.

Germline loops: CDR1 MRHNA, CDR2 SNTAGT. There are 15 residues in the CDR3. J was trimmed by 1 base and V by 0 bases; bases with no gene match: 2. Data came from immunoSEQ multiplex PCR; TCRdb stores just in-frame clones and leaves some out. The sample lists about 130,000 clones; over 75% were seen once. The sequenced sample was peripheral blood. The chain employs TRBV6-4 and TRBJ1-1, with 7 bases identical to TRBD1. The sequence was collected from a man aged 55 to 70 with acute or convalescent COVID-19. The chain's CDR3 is CASSDSGQPNTEAFF. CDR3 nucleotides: TGTGCCAGCAGTGACTCGGGACAGCCGAACACTGAAGCTTTCTTT.